The present TCR beta chain was sequenced within a study of T-cell reconstitution after alpha-beta-depleted transplantation in children. Preparing the TCRbeta library involved the use of unique molecular identifiers. MiXCR, applied by TCRdb to the PCR reads, yields one record per CDR3 protein. The table has some 250,000 distinct CDR3 sequences, 9.5% to 15% seen once; the top ten hold about 2.4%. The CDR3 loop spans 16 amino acids. With 4 bases clipped from V and 8 bases from J, the junction kept 11 bases outside the gene matches. This clonotype has ten or more counts. The V and J genes are TRBV12-3 or TRBV12-4 and TRBJ1-2; TRBD1 agrees at 12 bases. The sequences come from PBMCs from the stem cell graft donor, collected from the stem cell graft. The clonotype originates from a human donor who donated a stem cell graft to a child with acute lymphoblastic leukemia. The CDR3 region has the DNA TGTGCCAGCAGTTCAACGCCGACCGGGACAGGGGGCGGCTACACCTTC. Its protein product is CASSSTPTGTGGGYTF.